This TCR beta chain was sequenced in a study of shared clonotypes between healthy human individuals. Study-wide results and caveats: Some naive CD4 clonotypes, about 5.5%, turned up in common across several donors. Compared with clonotypes that all four donors shared, non-shared clonotypes had lower generation probabilities.

V shed 7 bases and J shed 8 bases, with 17 bases lying between them. Germline V CDR1 and CDR2: MGHDK, SYGVNS. The CDR3 has 13 amino acids. Clones were read by immunoSEQ multiplex PCR, and TCRdb kept only the in-frame ones, dropping some. The data show about 2.3 million clones, 92% seen once. Note on this clone: Its antigen is not known.

J is TRBJ2-5 and V is TRBV25-1; possible D gene TRBD2, 6 bases. The sample taken for sequencing was naive CD4+ T cells from PBMCs. Documented subset: CD45RA+ positively selected. The sequence came from a man aged 18 to 29 in good health. Some clones in this sample may be carry-over from other donors' samples. This CDR3 is CASTAAGSSTQYF. The CDR3 DNA reads TGTGCCAGCACCGCGGCGGGGTCCAGCACCCAGTACTTC.